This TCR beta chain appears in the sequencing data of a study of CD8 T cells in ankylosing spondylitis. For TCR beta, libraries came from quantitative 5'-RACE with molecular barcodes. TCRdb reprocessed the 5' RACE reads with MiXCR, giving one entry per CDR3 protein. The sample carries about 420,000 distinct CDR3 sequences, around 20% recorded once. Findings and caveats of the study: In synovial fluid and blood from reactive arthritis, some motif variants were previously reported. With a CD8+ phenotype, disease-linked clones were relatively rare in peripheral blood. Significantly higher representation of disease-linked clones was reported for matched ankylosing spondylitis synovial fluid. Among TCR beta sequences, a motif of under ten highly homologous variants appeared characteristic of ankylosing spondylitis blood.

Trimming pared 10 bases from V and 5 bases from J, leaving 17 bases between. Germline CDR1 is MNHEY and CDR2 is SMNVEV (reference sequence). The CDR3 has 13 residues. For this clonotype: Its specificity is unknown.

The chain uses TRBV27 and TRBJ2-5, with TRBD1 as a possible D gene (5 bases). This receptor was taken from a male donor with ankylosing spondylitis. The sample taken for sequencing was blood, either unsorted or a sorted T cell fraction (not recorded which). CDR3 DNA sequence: TGTGCCACCGCCGACTCAGGGTGGGAGACCCAGTACTTC. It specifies CATADSGWETQYF.